The rows below give T cell receptor beta chains drawn from one sample of a study of Ad26.COV2.S vaccination and SARS-CoV-2 variants. Only in-frame clones appear in the TCRdb table, and some are missing; sequencing was by immunoSEQ multiplex PCR. The repertoire includes 350,000 to 450,000 clones, 92% of them detected once, and about 3.9% sits in the top ten. Sequenced here: peripheral blood, sampled after recovery from COVID-19. The receptors here all came from a human donor who had recovered from COVID-19. CDR3s include the opening cysteine and the closing phenylalanine or tryptophan. The order of the fields is CDR3 protein, CDR3 DNA, clone size, J gene, D gene, V gene. D genes are given only for firm matches. Some rows have no size entry. The others give once, few or many, or a class for an expanded clone.

CASSQSYPRASGANVLTF | TGCGCCAGCAGTCAATCGTACCCCAGGGCATCTGGGGCCAACGTCCTGACTTTC | - | TRBJ2-6 | - | TRBV23-1
CASSTSGTNNEQFF | TGTGCCAGCAGTACTAGCGGGACCAACAATGAGCAGTTCTTC | - | TRBJ2-1 | TRBD2 | TRBV6-5
CASSGPWTSGGAGEETQYF | TGTGCCAGCAGTGGCCCCTGGACTAGCGGGGGGGCTGGAGAAGAGACCCAGTACTTC | - | TRBJ2-5 | TRBD2 | TRBV2
CASSIVGNSYEQYF | TGTGCCAGTAGTATAGTGGGAAACTCCTACGAGCAGTACTTC | - | TRBJ2-7 | - | TRBV19
CASSSGLRQDLDQPQHF | TGTGCCAGCAGCTCCGGGTTGCGACAGGACCTTGATCAGCCCCAGCATTTT | - | TRBJ1-5 | - | TRBV5-6
CASRRGKGQPQHF | TGTGCCAGCAGGAGGGGAAAAGGGCAGCCCCAGCATTTT | few | TRBJ1-5 | - | TRBV6-5
CASSLGGNTEAFF | TGTGCCAGCAGCTTAGGGGGAAACACTGAAGCTTTCTTT | - | TRBJ1-1 | - | TRBV11-3
CASSQGHLKETQYF | TGTGCCAGCAGCCAAGGACACCTAAAAGAGACCCAGTACTTC | - | TRBJ2-5 | - | TRBV3-1/TRBV3-2
CAISESLDYGYTF | TGTGCCATCAGTGAGTCGCTGGACTATGGCTACACCTTC | - | TRBJ1-2 | - | TRBV10-3
CASSPYQGGTDTQYF | TGTGCCAGCAGCCCATACCAGGGTGGCACAGATACGCAGTATTTT | - | TRBJ2-3 | - | TRBV7-3
CASSPNTGELFF | TGTGCCAGCAGCCCTAACACCGGGGAGCTGTTTTTT | - | TRBJ2-2 | - | TRBV5-6
CASSGQGLSHEQYF | TGTGCCAGCAGCGGGCAGGGGCTCTCTCACGAGCAGTACTTC | once | TRBJ2-7 | - | TRBV6-2/TRBV6-3
CASSLQGNTIYF | TGTGCCAGCAGTTTACAGGGAAACACCATATATTTT | - | TRBJ1-3 | - | TRBV12-3/TRBV12-4
CASSVPSSGGEDTQYF | TGTGCCAGCAGCGTACCCTCTAGCGGGGGGGAGGATACGCAGTATTTT | - | TRBJ2-3 | TRBD2 | TRBV9
CASSLGDTEAFF | TGTGCCAGCAGCTTGGGGGACACTGAAGCTTTCTTT | - | TRBJ1-1 | - | TRBV5-4
CASGTQTGRNTDTQYF | TGTGCTAGTGGTACACAGACAGGGCGGAACACAGATACGCAGTATTTT | - | TRBJ2-3 | TRBD1 | TRBV12-5
CASSVWGEGTEAFF | TGTGCCAGCAGCGTATGGGGGGAGGGCACTGAAGCTTTCTTT | - | TRBJ1-1 | - | TRBV9
CASSLQGFISGNTIYF | TGTGCCAGTAGTTTACAGGGGTTTATCTCTGGAAACACCATATATTTT | once | TRBJ1-3 | TRBD1 | TRBV19
CASTSLAGGNTGELFF | TGTGCCAGCACCTCACTAGCGGGAGGGAACACCGGGGAGCTGTTTTTT | - | TRBJ2-2 | TRBD2 | TRBV11-3
CASSGEGGAPVVQFF | TGTGCCAGCAGCGGAGAAGGGGGGGCACCGGTGGTGCAGTTCTTC | - | TRBJ2-1 | - | TRBV9
CASSVLAGGYNEQFF | TGTGCCAGCAGCGTGCTAGCGGGGGGCTACAATGAGCAGTTCTTC | - | TRBJ2-1 | TRBD2 | TRBV7-2
CASSEFSYQPQHF | TGTGCCAGCAGTGAATTCAGCTATCAGCCCCAGCATTTT | - | TRBJ1-5 | - | TRBV2
CASSQARVRGYTF | TGTGCCAGCAGCCAAGCGAGGGTCCGAGGCTACACCTTC | - | TRBJ1-2 | - | TRBV3-1/TRBV3-2
CASSSQGDTEAFF | TGTGCCAGCAGCTCCCAGGGTGACACTGAAGCTTTCTTT | - | TRBJ1-1 | - | TRBV7-3
CASSQENGEAFF | TGCGCCAGCAGCCAAGAGAACGGTGAAGCTTTCTTT | - | TRBJ1-1 | - | TRBV4-1
CASSQVFSGELFF | TGTGCCAGCAGCCAAGTTTTCTCCGGGGAGCTGTTTTTT | - | TRBJ2-2 | - | TRBV14
CASGLRMNTEAFF | TGTGCTAGTGGTTTGAGGATGAACACTGAAGCTTTCTTT | - | TRBJ1-1 | - | TRBV12-5
CASLPSRGVNTEAFF | TGTGCCAGCCTGCCATCGCGCGGGGTGAACACTGAAGCTTTCTTT | - | TRBJ1-1 | - | TRBV6-5
CASSESGAGELFF | TGTGCCAGCAGTGAATCCGGGGCCGGGGAGCTGTTTTTT | once | TRBJ2-2 | - | TRBV6-1
CASSLRRDRGARNTGELFF | TGTGCCAGCTCACTACGCCGGGACAGAGGAGCAAGGAACACCGGGGAGCTGTTTTTT | - | TRBJ2-2 | TRBD1 | TRBV18
CASSLSVGQGTLNYGYTF | TGTGCCAGCAGCTTGTCTGTCGGACAGGGGACGTTAAACTATGGCTACACCTTC | few | TRBJ1-2 | TRBD1 | TRBV5-8
CASRLKAGTGIEAFF | TGTGCCAGCAGGCTAAAAGCCGGGACAGGGATCGAAGCTTTCTTT | - | TRBJ1-1 | TRBD1 | TRBV6-6
CASSLAGTGNTEAFF | TGTGCCAGCAGTCTGGCCGGGACAGGGAACACTGAAGCTTTCTTT | once | TRBJ1-1 | TRBD1 | TRBV6-5
CASAHLGFGGYTF | TGTGCCAGCGCCCACCTGGGGTTTGGTGGCTACACCTTC | - | TRBJ1-2 | - | TRBV12-3/TRBV12-4
CASISSPLQGPLVNEQFF | TGTGCCAGCATCTCCTCCCCCCTACAGGGACCATTAGTCAATGAGCAGTTCTTC | - | TRBJ2-1 | - | TRBV7-9
CASSFVSNEQFF | TGTGCCAGCAGCTTCGTGTCCAATGAGCAGTTCTTC | - | TRBJ2-1 | - | TRBV11-3
CASSQDFSDTEAFF | TGCGCCAGCAGCCAAGACTTTAGCGACACTGAAGCTTTCTTT | once | TRBJ1-1 | - | TRBV4-3
CASSLDGWAEQFF | TGTGCCAGCAGCTTAGATGGGTGGGCCGAGCAGTTCTTC | - | TRBJ2-1 | - | TRBV11-2
CASGFSVNQPQHF | TGTGCTAGTGGTTTCTCAGTGAATCAGCCCCAGCATTTT | - | TRBJ1-5 | - | TRBV12-5
CASSLALDRNNEQFF | TGTGCCAGCAGCTTAGCGCTCGACAGGAACAATGAGCAGTTCTTC | - | TRBJ2-1 | - | TRBV11-1
CASSKRGGSSYNEQFF | TGTGCCAGCAGCAAACGGGGGGGAAGCTCCTACAATGAGCAGTTCTTC | - | TRBJ2-1 | - | TRBV21-1
CASSQGQGPSYEQYF | TGCGCCAGCAGCCAGGGACAGGGGCCCTCCTACGAGCAGTACTTC | - | TRBJ2-7 | TRBD1 | TRBV4-1
CASSLRLSSYNSPLHF | TGTGCCAGCAGTTTACGTTTGAGCTCCTATAATTCACCCCTCCACTTT | - | TRBJ1-6 | - | TRBV27
CASDPFRELTNSNQPQHF | TGCGCCAGCGACCCTTTCAGGGAATTAACTAATAGCAATCAGCCCCAGCATTTT | - | TRBJ1-5 | - | TRBV5-1
CATADRDNEQFF | TGTGCCACAGCCGACAGGGACAATGAGCAGTTCTTC | - | TRBJ2-1 | TRBD1 | TRBV24-1
CASSRGGTHSPLHF | TGTGCCAGCAGCCGGGGGGGGACGCATTCACCCCTCCACTTT | - | TRBJ1-6 | - | TRBV27
CASSLTDMNTEAFF | TGCGCCAGCAGTCTGACAGATATGAACACTGAAGCTTTCTTT | - | TRBJ1-1 | - | TRBV10-2
CASSLSRGVGIGNTIYF | TGCGCCAGCAGCTTGTCCAGGGGAGTCGGCATTGGAAACACCATATATTTT | - | TRBJ1-3 | - | TRBV5-1
CASSQGWGNTEAFF | TGTGCCAGCTCTCAGGGCTGGGGGAACACTGAAGCTTTCTTT | - | TRBJ1-1 | - | TRBV18
CASSEGQSGGYTF | TGTGCCAGCAGTGAGGGACAGTCAGGTGGCTACACCTTC | - | TRBJ1-2 | TRBD1 | TRBV6-1
CASSLKSYLFF | TGTGCCAGCAGCTTGAAATCCTATCTGTTCTTC | - | TRBJ2-1 | - | TRBV5-6
CASRGASGTARGYTF | TGTGCCAGCAGGGGGGCATCCGGGACGGCCCGAGGCTACACCTTC | - | TRBJ1-2 | - | TRBV7-2
CASSARWTVWICTLHF | TGTGCCAGCAGCGCACGATGGACAGTCTGGATTTGCACCCTCCACTTT | - | TRBJ1-6 | - | TRBV21-1